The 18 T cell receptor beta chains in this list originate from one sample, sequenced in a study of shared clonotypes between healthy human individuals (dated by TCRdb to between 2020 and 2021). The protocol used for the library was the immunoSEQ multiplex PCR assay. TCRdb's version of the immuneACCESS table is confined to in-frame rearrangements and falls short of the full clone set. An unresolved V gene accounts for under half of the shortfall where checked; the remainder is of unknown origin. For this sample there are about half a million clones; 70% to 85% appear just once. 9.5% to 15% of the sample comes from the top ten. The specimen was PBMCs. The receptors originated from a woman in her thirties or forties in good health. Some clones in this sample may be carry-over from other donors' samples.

In nucleotides, the CDR3 is TGCGCCAGCAGCCAAGTACTAGCGGGAGGGGCGAGGGTGGGGGCCAACGTCCTGACTTTC. Translating gives CASSQVLAGGARVGANVLTF. The J gene is TRBJ2-6, the V gene TRBV4-1; the match to TRBD2 covers 13 bases. J was trimmed by 4 bases and V by 1 base; bases with no gene match: 10. Germline CDR1 is MGHRA and CDR2 is YSYEKL. The CDR3 has 20 amino acids.

CDR3 bases: TGTGCCAGCAGCATAGCTAGCGGTCATAGCTCCTACAATGAGCAGTTCTTC. Protein: CASSIASGHSSYNEQFF. This chain uses TRBV9 with TRBJ2-1, with 7 nucleotides matching TRBD2. In germline, CDR1 is SGDLS, CDR2 YYNGEE. Trimming at V came to 4 bases and at J to 0 bases, leaving 10 bases not matched to a gene. This CDR3 region has 17 residues.

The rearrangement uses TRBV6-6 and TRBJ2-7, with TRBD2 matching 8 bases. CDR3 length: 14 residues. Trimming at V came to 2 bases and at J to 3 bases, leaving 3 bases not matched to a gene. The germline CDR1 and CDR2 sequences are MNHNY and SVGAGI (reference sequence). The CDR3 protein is CASSYTSGYYEQYF. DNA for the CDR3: TGTGCCAGCAGTTACACTAGCGGATACTACGAGCAGTACTTC.

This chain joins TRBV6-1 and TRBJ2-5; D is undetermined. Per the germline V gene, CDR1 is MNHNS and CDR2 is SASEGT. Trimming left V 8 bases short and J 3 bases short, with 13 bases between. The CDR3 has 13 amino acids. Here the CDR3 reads CASYFQAKETQYF. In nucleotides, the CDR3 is TGTGCCAGCTACTTCCAGGCAAAAGAGACCCAGTACTTC.

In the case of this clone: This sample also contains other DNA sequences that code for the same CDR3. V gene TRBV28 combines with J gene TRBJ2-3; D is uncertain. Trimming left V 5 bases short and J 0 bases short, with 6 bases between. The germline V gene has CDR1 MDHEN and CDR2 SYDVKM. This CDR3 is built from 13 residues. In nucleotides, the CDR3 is TGTGCCAGCAGTCCCCCAAGCACAGATACGCAGTATTTT. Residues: CASSPPSTDTQYF.

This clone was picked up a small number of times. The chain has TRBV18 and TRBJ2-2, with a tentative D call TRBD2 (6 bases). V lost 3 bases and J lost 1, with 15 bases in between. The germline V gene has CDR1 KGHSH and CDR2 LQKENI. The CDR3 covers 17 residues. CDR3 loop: CASSPQLAVLNTGELFF. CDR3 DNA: TGTGCCAGCTCACCGCAGTTAGCGGTCTTGAACACCGGGGAGCTGTTTTTT.

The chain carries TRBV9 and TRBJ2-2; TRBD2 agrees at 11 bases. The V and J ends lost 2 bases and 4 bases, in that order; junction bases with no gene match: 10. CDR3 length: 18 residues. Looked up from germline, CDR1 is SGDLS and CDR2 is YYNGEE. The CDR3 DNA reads TGTGCCAGCAGCGTCATAGCGGGAGGGCCTCTCGGCACCGGGGAGCTGTTTTTT. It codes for CASSVIAGGPLGTGELFF. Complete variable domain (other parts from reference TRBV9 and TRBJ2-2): DSGVTQTPKHLITATGQRVTLRCSPRSGDLSVYWYQQSLDQGLQFLIQYYNGEERAKGNILERFSAQQFPDLHSELNLSSLELGDSALYFCASSVIAGGPLGTGELFFGEGSRLTVL.

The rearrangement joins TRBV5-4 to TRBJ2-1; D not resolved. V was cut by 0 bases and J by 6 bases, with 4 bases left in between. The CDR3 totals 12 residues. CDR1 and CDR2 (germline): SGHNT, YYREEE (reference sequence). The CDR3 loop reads CASSLDSNEQFF. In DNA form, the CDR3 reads TGTGCCAGCAGCTTGGATTCCAATGAGCAGTTCTTC.

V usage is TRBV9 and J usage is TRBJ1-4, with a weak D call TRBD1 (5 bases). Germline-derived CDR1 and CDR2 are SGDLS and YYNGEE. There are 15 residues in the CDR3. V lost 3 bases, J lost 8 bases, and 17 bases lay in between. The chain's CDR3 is CASSATGTFGEKLFF. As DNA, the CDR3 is TGTGCCAGCAGCGCCACCGGGACGTTTGGAGAAAAACTGTTTTTT.

The CDR3 DNA is TGTGCCACCAGCAGAGATATGAGGGAGGTTGGCGGGGAGCTGTTTTTT. Residues: CATSRDMREVGGELFF. This sequence joins TRBV15 and TRBJ2-2; TRBD2 might be the D (6 bases). V dropped 0 bases and J dropped 7 bases, with 15 bases sitting between them. This CDR3 has 16 residues. The germline CDR1 and CDR2 sequences are LNHNV and YYDKDF (reference sequence).

CDR3 in DNA: TGTGCCAGCAGCCGCGGGACAGGGGGTATTGGGGCCAACGTCCTGACTTTC. Amino acids: CASSRGTGGIGANVLTF. The rearrangement links TRBV5-6 to TRBJ2-6; 11 bases line up with TRBD1. CDR1 is SGHDT, CDR2 YYEEEE, per germline. Trimming cost V 4 bases and J 3 bases; bases outside gene matches: 6. The CDR3 consists of 17 residues.

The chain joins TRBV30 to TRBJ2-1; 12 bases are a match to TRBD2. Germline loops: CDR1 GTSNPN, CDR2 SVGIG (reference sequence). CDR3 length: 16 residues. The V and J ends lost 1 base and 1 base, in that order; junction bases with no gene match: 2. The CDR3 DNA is TGTGCCTGGAGTGGTCTAGCGGGAGGGTCCTACAATGAGCAGTTCTTC. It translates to CAWSGLAGGSYNEQFF.

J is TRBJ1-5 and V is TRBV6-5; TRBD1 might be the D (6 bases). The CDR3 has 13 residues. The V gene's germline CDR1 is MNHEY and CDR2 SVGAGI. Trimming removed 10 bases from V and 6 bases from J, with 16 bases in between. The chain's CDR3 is CATKRGGSQPQHF. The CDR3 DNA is TGTGCCACCAAGAGGGGGGGCAGTCAGCCCCAGCATTTT.

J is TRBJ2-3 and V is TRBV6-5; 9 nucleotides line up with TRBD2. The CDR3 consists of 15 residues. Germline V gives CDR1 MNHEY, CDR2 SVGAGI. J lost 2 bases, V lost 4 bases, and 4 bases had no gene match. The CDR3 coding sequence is TGTGCCAGCAGTTCCCGACTAGCGGACACAGATACGCAGTATTTT. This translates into CASSSRLADTDTQYF.

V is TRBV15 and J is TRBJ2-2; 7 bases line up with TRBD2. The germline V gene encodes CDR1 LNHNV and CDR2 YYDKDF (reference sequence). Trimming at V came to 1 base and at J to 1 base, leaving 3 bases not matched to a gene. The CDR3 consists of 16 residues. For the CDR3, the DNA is TGTGCCACCAGCAGAGGAGGCGGGAGGAACACCGGGGAGCTGTTTTTT. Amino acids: CATSRGGGRNTGELFF.

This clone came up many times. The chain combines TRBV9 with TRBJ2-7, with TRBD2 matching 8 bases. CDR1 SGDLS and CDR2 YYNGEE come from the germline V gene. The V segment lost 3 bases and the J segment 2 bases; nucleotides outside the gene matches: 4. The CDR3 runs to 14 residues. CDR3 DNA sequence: TGTGCCAGCAGCGCAGCGGGAGTCCCCTACGAGCAGTACTTC. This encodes CASSAAGVPYEQYF.

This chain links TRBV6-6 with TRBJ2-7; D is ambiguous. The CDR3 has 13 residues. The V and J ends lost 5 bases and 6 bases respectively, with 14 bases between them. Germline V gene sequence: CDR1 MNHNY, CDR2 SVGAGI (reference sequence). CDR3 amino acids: CASSVGLYGEQYF. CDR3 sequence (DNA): TGTGCCAGCAGTGTCGGGCTATATGGCGAGCAGTACTTC.

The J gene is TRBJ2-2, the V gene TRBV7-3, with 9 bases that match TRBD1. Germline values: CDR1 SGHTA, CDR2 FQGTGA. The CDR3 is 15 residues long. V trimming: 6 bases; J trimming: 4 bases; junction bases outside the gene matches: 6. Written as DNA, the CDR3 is TGTGCCAGCAGGAAGGACAGGGGACGCACCGGGGAGCTGTTTTTT. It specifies CASRKDRGRTGELFF.